This T cell receptor beta chain was captured in a study of T-cell reconstitution after alpha-beta-depleted transplantation in children. V lost 1 base to trimming and J lost 4 bases, with 7 bases between them. CDR1 and CDR2 from the germline V gene are SGHTA and FQGNSA. The CDR3 contains 13 residues. The table lists this clonotype with a count of one. Researchers prepared the TCRbeta library using unique molecular identifiers, the study reports. TCRdb re-called the PCR reads through MiXCR, storing one row per CDR3 protein. The repertoire includes over 70,000 distinct CDR3 sequences, 12% of them detected once, and around 13% sits in the top ten.

This material consisted of PBMCs from the stem cell graft donor, taken from the stem cell graft. V and J are TRBV7-2 and TRBJ2-5; D call uncertain. The receptor was isolated from a human donor who donated a stem cell graft to a child with inherited bone marrow failure. The CDR3 coding sequence is TGTGCCAGCAGCTTAGTCTTCCCAGAGACCCAGTACTTC. Protein sequence: CASSLVFPETQYF. Full variable domain (remainder filled in from reference TRBV7-2 and TRBJ2-5): GAGVSQSPSNKVTEKGKDVELRCDPISGHTALYWYRQSLGQGLEFLIYFQGNSAPDKSGLPSDRFSAERTGGSVSTLTIQRTQQEDSAVYLCASSLVFPETQYFGPGTRLLVL.